Listed here are 5 T cell receptor beta chains from one sample, sequenced in a study of regulatory T cells in long-lasting Graves disease. Time point here: persistent/refractory GD, antithyroid drugs over 5 years with positive TRAb. RNA isolated from PBMCs was used to make the TCR library. HTBI primers from iRepertoire and Arm-PCR of CDR3 regions yielded the TCR beta libraries. TCRdb passed the multiplex PCR reads through MiXCR, listing each CDR3 protein once. The profile shows some 450,000 distinct CDR3 sequences, about 20% of them singletons. The sequencing here drew on peripheral blood mononuclear cells (PBMCs), taken when the disease was refractory, from a patient treated with antithyroid drugs. The receptors were sampled from a female donor with Graves disease.

This clonotype was counted at least ten times. The CDR3 nucleotides are TGTGCCAGCAGCTTAGAGGTATCGGGGAACACTGAAGCTTTCTTT. It specifies CASSLEVSGNTEAFF. The rearrangement links TRBV11-2 to TRBJ1-1, with D unclear. With 0 bases removed from V and 1 base from J, the gap between germline ends came to 9 bases. The germline V gene encodes CDR1 SGHAT and CDR2 FQNNGV. This CDR3 contains 15 residues.

CDR3 bases: TGCAGCGTTGAACGGGGGAGTAGAGGCAATGAGCAGTTCTTC. This encodes CSVERGSRGNEQFF. This chain joins TRBV29-1 and TRBJ2-1; TRBD2 might be the D (6 bases). The CDR3 spans 14 residues. The germline V gene has CDR1 SQVTM and CDR2 ANQGSEA. V gave up 2 bases and J gave up 6 bases, with 14 bases separating them.

This chain joins TRBV6-4 and TRBJ1-3; D not resolved. V shed 8 bases and J shed 1 base, with 6 bases lying between them. This CDR3 is 12 amino acids long. Looked up from germline, CDR1 is MRHNA and CDR2 is SNTAGT. CDR3 residues: CASPASGNTIYF. The CDR3 bases are TGTGCCAGCCCCGCATCTGGAAACACCATATATTTT.

A few counts support this clonotype. The chain has TRBV6-5 and TRBJ2-7; D is unclear. The germline V and J ends were trimmed by 0 bases and 3 bases, with 6 bases remaining between them. The CDR3 consists of 13 residues. The germline gives CDR1 MNHEY, CDR2 SVGAGI. The chain's CDR3 is CASSYSLHYEQYF. CDR3 DNA: TGTGCCAGCAGTTACTCCCTACACTACGAGCAGTACTTC.

This sequence joins TRBV12-3 or TRBV12-4 and TRBJ1-2; TRBD1 agrees at 8 bases. The CDR3 consists of 12 residues. V was clipped by 5 bases and J by 8 bases; unmatched bases: 4. The chain's CDR3 is CASSGQGPGYTF. The CDR3 region has the DNA TGTGCCAGCAGTGGACAGGGTCCCGGCTACACCTTC.